This T cell receptor beta chain was sequenced during a study of T cells in Graves' hyperthyroidism and ophthalmopathy. Study details: Peripheral blood was taken when the disease was first diagnosed, before any treatment began.

It was RNA transcripts that yielded the amplified TCR beta CDR3 regions. Initially, a first-round RT-PCR of the TCR CDR3 employed the HTBI primer set. TCRdb reprocessed the multiplex PCR reads with MiXCR, giving one entry per CDR3 protein. Of roughly 660,000 distinct CDR3 sequences listed, about 18% are singletons. Uncontrolled infection, other autoimmune disease, pregnancy or lactation disqualified patients from enrolment. More than 8 ml fresh peripheral blood yielded the PBMCs. This clonotype was seen many times. This CDR3 has 13 amino acids. V was cut by 0 bases and J by 4 bases, with 7 bases left in between. Germline V lookup: CDR1 GTSNPN, CDR2 SVGIG (reference sequence).

The V and J genes are TRBV30 and TRBJ2-1; D not resolved. The source material was blood. This receptor was obtained from a man aged 45-65 years with Graves' hyperthyroidism. The CDR3 coding sequence is TGTGCCTGGAGTGTAAGCCAGTACAATGAGCAGTTCTTC. It encodes CAWSVSQYNEQFF.